These T cell receptor beta chains were read from a single sample in a study of regulatory T cells in long-lasting Graves disease. TCRdb recomputed calls from the multiplex PCR reads with MiXCR, one row per CDR3 protein. The data hold a few hundred thousand distinct CDR3 sequences, with 16% observed a single time. Another study also made use of these data, one on T cells in Graves' hyperthyroidism and ophthalmopathy.

The sequencing used peripheral blood mononuclear cells (PBMCs), collected at new diagnosis, from a patient treated with antithyroid drugs. The source is a middle-aged man with Graves disease. The CDR3 runs from the conserved cysteine through the conserved F or W. D genes are given only for firm matches. Not all rows give a size; the values are once, few, many and, for expanded clones, a class.

v_call,d_call,j_call,clone_size,cdr3_nt,cdr3_aa
TRBV20-1,.,TRBJ2-5,.,TGCAGTGCTAGAGCGTATGGCACGTTCCTAGAGACCCAGTACTTC,CSARAYGTFLETQYF
TRBV2,.,TRBJ1-1,many,TGTGCCAGCCGCGACAGAGCGAACACTGAAGCTTTCTTT,CASRDRANTEAFF
TRBV20-1,TRBD2,TRBJ2-1,.,TGCAGTGCCTTCTTCGGCGGGGGGGGGTTTTGGGATGAGCAGTTCTTC,CSAFFGGGGFWDEQFF
TRBV28,.,TRBJ2-6,many,TGTGCCGGAAGTACGTACAGTTCCGGGGCCAACGTCCTGACTTTC,CAGSTYSSGANVLTF
TRBV7-8,.,TRBJ2-2,.,TGTGCCAGCAGCTCTCGACGAAACGGGGAGCTGTTTTTT,CASSSRRNGELFF
TRBV6-1,.,TRBJ2-2,many,TGTGCCAGCAGCCCGTGGCCCTCCTCTACCGGGGAGCTGTTTTTT,CASSPWPSSTGELFF
TRBV28,.,TRBJ1-3,.,TGTGCCAGCACCACTCATGAGGGTAATGGAAACACCATATATTTT,CASTTHEGNGNTIYF
TRBV25-1,TRBD1,TRBJ2-7,.,TGTGCCAGCAGTGAGCCGGGACAGCCCTACGAGCAGTACTTC,CASSEPGQPYEQYF
TRBV2,.,TRBJ2-4,few,TGTGCCAGCAGCGAACAAGTGCCCAAAAACATTCAGTACTTC,CASSEQVPKNIQYF
TRBV2,.,TRBJ1-4,many,TGTGCCAGCAGCCCCGTCGCGGTGCCTGAAAAACTGTTTTTT,CASSPVAVPEKLFF
TRBV20-1,.,TRBJ1-5,.,TGCAGTGCTAGGGTTCACGGGACGGACAGAAATCAGCCCCAGCATTTT,CSARVHGTDRNQPQHF